These 4 T cell receptor beta chains came from one sample sequenced in a study of metastatic and nonmetastatic thyroid tumors. TCRdb used MiXCR to call clones anew from the PCR reads. The table shows tens of thousands of clones, with over 10% occurring only once. Nobody among the patients had been given any treatment before thyroid surgery. The sample taken for sequencing was blood. These receptor sequences come from a male donor with papillary thyroid cancer or a benign thyroid nodule (not recorded which). Some clones in this sample may be carry-over from other donors' samples.

CDR3 amino acids: CASSSFGRCSTSYEQYF. In DNA form, the CDR3 reads TGTGCCAGCAGTTCCTTTGGGAGGTGTTCGACATCCTACGAGCAGTACTTC. The rearrangement joins TRBV28 to TRBJ2-7, with a possible D match to TRBD2 (6 bases). Germline V lookup: CDR1 MDHEN, CDR2 SYDVKM. The CDR3 covers 17 residues. The V end lost 4 bases, the J end lost 1 base, and 20 bases lay between the germline ends.

At least ten counts were recorded for this clone. The chain is built from TRBV20-1 and TRBJ2-5, with D perhaps matching TRBD1 (6 bases). Trimming left V 4 bases short and J 2 bases short, with 8 bases between. The CDR3 runs 12 residues. Germline CDR1 and CDR2: DFQATT and SNEGSKA (reference sequence). The CDR3 region has the DNA TGCAGTGCTAAGCAGGGGCAAGAGACCCAGTACTTC. It specifies CSAKQGQETQYF.

This clone has ten or more counts. Within the sample, other DNA sequences also encode this same CDR3. The V and J genes are TRBV7-8 and TRBJ2-1, with TRBD2 matching 10 bases. In germline, CDR1 is SGHVS, CDR2 FQNEAQ. With V trimmed by 4 bases and J by 9 bases, 9 bases remained unmatched. This CDR3 has 15 residues. The CDR3 region has the DNA TGTGCCAGCAGCTCAAGGCTAGCGGGAGCCGCTGAGCAGTTCTTC. Its translation: CASSSRLAGAAEQFF. The full variable domain, completed using reference TRBV7-8 and TRBJ2-1, is GAGVSQSPRYKVAKRGQDVALRCDPISGHVSLFWYQQALGQGPEFLTYFQNEAQLDKSGLPSDRFFAERPEGSVSTLKIQRTQQEDSAVYLCASSSRLAGAAEQFFGPGTRLTVL.

There are many counts of this clone. The genes are TRBV28 and TRBJ2-3, with D unresolved. V gave up 4 bases and J gave up 2 bases, with 10 bases separating them. Per germline, CDR1 MDHEN and CDR2 SYDVKM. This CDR3 is built from 14 residues. Written as DNA, the CDR3 is TGTGCCAGCAGTTACCACAGCCCCACAGATACGCAGTATTTT. This sequence encodes CASSYHSPTDTQYF.